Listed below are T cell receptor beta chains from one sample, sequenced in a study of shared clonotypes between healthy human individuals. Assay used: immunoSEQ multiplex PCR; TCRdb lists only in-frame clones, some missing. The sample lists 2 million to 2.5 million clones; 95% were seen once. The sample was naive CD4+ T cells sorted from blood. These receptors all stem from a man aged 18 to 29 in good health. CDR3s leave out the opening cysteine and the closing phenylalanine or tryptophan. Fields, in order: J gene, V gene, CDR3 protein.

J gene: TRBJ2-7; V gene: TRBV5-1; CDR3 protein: ASSLYGGEQTYEQY
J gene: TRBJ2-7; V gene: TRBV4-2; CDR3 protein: ASSQDLAGGYEQY
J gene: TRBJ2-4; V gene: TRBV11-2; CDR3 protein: ASSQGVIAKNIQY
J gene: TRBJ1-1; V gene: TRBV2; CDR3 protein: ARDLQGLNTEAF
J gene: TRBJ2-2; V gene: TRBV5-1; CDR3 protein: ASSLEGVRGELF
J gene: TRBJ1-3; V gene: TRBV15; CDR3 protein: ATSREGQGRNTIY
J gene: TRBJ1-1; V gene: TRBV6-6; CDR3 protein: ASSYGRVEAF
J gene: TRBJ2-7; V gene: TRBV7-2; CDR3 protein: ASSLSGQGKGRSYEQY
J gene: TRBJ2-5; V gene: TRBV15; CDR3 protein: ATRQGKETQY
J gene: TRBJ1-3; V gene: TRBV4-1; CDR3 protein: ASSQEKGGQGGGNTIY
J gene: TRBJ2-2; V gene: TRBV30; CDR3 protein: AWSVQRGAGELF
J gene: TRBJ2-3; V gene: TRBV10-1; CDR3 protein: ASSDSEVRWDTQY
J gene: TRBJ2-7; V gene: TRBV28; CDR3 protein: ASSPRTSVGY
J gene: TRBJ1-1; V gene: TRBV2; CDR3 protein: ASSEYRKGTEAF
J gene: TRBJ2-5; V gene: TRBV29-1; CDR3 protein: SVEWRDSQETQY
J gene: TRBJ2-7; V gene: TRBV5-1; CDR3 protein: ASSLQGAHSYEQY
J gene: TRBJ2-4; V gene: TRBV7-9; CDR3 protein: ASNPRELLAKNIQY
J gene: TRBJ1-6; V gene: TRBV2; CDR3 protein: ASSELRVSPLH
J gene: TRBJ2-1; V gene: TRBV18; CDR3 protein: ASSPPALQNNEQF
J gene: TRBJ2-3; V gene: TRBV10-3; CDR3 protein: AIRPRDRGTDTQY
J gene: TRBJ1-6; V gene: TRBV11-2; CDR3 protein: ASSSRPNPNAHSPLH
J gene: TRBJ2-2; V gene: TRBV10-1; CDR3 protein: ASSDGNSATGELF
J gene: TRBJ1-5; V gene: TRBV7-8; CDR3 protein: ASSLGTGLSNQPQH
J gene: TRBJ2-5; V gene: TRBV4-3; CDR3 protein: ASSQDRGNSQY
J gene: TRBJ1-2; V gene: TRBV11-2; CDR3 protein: ASSPRGGYT
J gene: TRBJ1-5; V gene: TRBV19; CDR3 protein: ASSPLNPSFNQPQH
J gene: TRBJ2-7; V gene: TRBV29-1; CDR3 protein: SAQTGTGNYEQY
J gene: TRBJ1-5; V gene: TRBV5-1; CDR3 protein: ASSLGQGTWQPQH
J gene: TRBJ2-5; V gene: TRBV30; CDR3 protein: AWGAGGETQY
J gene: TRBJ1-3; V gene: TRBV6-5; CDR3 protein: ASRRDTSGNTIY
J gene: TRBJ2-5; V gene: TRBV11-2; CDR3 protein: ASSLDWGGETQY
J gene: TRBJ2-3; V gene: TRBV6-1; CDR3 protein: ASREGPTDTQY
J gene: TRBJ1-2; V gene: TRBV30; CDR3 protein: AWSVQGQGTGYT
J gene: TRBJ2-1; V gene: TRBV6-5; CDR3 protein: ASTSSGTMSYEQF
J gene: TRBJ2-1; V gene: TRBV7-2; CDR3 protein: ASSLDWTSMEQF
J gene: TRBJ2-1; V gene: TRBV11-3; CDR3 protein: ASSASQGAGYNEQF
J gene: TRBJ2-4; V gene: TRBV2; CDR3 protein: ASSERRTGPIAKNIQY
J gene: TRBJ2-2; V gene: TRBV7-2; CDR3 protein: ASSPLGRNTGELF
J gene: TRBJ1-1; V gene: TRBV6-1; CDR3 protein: ASMGFGANTEAF
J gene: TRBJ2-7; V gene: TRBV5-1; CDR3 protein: ASTETGTATYEQY
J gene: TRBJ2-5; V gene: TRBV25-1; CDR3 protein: ASSDQTGGPETQY